A single T cell receptor (beta chain) is shown here with its context. The sample belongs to a study of T cells expressing NK-cell markers. The CDR3 contains 15 residues. CDR1 is MNHEY, CDR2 SMNVEV, per germline (reference sequence). Researchers built TCR beta cDNA using 5'RACE template switching with UMIs. TCRdb re-called the 5' RACE reads, yielding one record per CDR3 amino acid sequence without DNA. The table counts 150,000 to 170,000 distinct CDR3 sequences; around 37% lies in the top ten. Sequenced material: blood T cells: a sorted CD56 or NKG2C T cell subset, CD4+ or CD8+ T cells, or bulk PBMC T cells (not recorded which). The chain recombines TRBV27 with TRBJ1-1; TCRdb calls TRBD1, which cannot be checked without DNA. The sequence came from a woman aged 45-65 years in good health. The CDR3 sequence is CASSVQGALNTEAFF.